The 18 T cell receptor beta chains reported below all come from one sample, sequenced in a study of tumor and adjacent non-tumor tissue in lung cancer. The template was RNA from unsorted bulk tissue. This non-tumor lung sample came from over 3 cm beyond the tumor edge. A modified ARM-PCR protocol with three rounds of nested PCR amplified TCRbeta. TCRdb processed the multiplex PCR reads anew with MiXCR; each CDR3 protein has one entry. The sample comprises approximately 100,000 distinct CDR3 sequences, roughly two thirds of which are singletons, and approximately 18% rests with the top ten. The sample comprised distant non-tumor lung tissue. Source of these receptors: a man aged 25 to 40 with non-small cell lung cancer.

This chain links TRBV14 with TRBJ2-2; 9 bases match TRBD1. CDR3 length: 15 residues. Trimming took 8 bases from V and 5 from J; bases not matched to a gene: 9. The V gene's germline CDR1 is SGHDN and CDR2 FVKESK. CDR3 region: CASGYTGGRTGELFF. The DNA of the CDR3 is TGTGCCAGCGGATACACAGGGGGCCGTACCGGGGAGCTGTTTTTT.

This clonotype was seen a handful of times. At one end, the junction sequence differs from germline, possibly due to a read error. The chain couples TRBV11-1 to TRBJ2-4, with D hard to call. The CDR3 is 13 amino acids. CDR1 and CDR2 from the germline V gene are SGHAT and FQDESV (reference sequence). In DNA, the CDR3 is TGTGCCAGCAGCCTGGGAAGGGCAAACATTCAGTATTTC. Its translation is CASSLGRANIQYF. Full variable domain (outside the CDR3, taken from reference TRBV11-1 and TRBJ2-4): EAEVAQSPRYKITEKSQAVAFWCDPISGHATLYWYRQILGQGPELLVQFQDESVVDDSQLPKDRFSAERLKGVDSTLKIQPAELGDSAMYLCASSLGRANIQYFGAGTRLSVL.

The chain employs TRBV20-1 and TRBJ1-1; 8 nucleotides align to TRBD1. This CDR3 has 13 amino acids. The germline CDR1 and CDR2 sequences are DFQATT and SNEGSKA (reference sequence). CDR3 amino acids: CNTRGQGDTEAFF. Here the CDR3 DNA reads TGCAATACTAGAGGACAGGGCGACACTGAAGCTTTCTTT.

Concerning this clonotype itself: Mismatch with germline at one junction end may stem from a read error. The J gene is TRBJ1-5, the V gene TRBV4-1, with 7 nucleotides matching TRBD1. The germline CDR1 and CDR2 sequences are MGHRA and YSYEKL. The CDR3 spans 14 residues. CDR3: CASGWDSSNQPQHF. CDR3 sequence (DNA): TGCGCCAGCGGCTGGGACAGTAGCAATCAGCCTCAGCATTTT.

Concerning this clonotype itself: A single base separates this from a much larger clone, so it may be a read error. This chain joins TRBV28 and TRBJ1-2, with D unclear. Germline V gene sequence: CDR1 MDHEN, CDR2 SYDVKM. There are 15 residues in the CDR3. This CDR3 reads CASSLSPERSYGYAF. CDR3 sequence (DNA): TGTGCCAGCAGTTTATCGCCCGAACGTAGCTATGGCTACGCCTTC.

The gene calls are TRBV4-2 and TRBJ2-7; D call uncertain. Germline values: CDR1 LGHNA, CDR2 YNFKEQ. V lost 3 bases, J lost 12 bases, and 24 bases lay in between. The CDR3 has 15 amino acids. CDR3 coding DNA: TGTGCCAGCAGCCAGGCTATGAGAAGCTCCTACGAACGGTACTTC. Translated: CASSQAMRSSYERYF.

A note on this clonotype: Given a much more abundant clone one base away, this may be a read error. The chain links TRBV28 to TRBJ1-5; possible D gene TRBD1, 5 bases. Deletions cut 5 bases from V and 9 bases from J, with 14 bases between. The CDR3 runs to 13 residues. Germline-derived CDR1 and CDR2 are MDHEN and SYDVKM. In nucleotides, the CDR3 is TGTGCCAGCAGTGGGCCGGGGCTGCCGCCCCAGCATTTT. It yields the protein CASSGPGLPPQHF.

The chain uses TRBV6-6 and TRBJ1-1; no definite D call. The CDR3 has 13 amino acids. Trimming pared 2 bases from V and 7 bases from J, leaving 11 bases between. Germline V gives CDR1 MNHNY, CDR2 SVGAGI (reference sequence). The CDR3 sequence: CASSYLPEIEAFF. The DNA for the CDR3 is TGTGCCAGCAGTTACCTGCCGGAGATTGAAGCTTTCTTT.

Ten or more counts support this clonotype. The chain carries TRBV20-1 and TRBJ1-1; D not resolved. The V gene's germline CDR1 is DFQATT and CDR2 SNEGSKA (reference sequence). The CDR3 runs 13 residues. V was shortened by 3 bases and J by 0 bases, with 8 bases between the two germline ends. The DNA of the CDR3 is TGCAGTGCTAGGAAGGGCCTGAACACTGAAGCTTTCTTT. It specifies CSARKGLNTEAFF.

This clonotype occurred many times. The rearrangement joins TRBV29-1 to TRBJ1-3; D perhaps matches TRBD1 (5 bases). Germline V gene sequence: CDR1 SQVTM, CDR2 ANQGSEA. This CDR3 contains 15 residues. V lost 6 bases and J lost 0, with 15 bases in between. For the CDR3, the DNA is TGCAGCGTCCAGGGCTTACCTCCCTCTGGAAACACCATATATTTT. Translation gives CSVQGLPPSGNTIYF.

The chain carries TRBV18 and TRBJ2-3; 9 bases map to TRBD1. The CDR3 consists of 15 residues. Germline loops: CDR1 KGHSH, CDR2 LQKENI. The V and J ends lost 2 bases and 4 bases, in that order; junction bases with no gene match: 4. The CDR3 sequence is CASSPGQGTADTQYF. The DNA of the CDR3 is TGTGCCAGCTCACCAGGACAGGGGACCGCAGATACGCAGTATTTT.

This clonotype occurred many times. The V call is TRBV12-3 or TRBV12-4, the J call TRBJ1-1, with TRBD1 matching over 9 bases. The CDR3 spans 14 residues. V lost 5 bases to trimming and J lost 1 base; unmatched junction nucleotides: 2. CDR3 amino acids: CASSRDRANTEAFF. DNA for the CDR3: TGTGCCAGCAGTCGGGACAGGGCGAACACTGAAGCTTTCTTT.

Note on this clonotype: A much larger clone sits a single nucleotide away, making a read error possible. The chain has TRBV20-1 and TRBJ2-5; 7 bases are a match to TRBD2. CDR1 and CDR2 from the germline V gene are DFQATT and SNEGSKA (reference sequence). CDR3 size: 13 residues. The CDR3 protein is CCAPRGSEETQYF. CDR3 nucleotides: TGCTGTGCTCCTCGCGGGAGTGAAGAGACCCAGTACTTC.

CDR3 sequence reads: CGAQGAGGHNEQFF. The DNA for the CDR3 is TGCGGAGCACAGGGAGCGGGAGGTCACAATGAGCAGTTCTTC. The chain couples TRBV20-1 to TRBJ2-1, with 9 bases matching TRBD2. The CDR3 sequence is 14 residues long. Germline CDR1 and CDR2: DFQATT and SNEGSKA (reference sequence).

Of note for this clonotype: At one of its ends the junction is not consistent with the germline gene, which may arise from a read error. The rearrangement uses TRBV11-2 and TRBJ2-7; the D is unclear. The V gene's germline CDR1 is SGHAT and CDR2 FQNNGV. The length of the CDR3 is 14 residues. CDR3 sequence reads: CVSSLTQHSYEQYF. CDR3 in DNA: TGTGTCAGCAGCTTGACGCAACACAGCTACGAGCAGTACTTC.

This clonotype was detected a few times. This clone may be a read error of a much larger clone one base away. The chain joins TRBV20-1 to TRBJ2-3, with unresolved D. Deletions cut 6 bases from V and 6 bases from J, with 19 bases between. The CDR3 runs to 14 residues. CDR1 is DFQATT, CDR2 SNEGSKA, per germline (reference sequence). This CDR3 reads CSAPLGQSGDTQYF. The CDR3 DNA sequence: TGCAGTGCCCCGCTAGGTCAGTCTGGTGATACGCAGTATTTT.

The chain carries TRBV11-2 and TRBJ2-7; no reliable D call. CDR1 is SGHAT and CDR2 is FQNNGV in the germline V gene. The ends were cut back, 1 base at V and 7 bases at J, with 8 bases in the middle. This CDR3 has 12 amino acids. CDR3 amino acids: CASSLGAGEQYF. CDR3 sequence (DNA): TGTGCCAGCAGCTTAGGGGCTGGGGAGCAGTACTTC.

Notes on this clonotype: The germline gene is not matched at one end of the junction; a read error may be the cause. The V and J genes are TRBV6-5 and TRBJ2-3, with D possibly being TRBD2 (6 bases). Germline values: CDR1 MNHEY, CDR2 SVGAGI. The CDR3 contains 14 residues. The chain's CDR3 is CASSYHGTTDTQYF. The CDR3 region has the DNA TGTGCCAGTAGTTACCACGGGACTACAGATACGCAGTATTTT.